Shown below are 17 T cell receptor beta chains from a single sample sequenced in a study of technical replicates of blood from a few donors (dated by TCRdb to about 2017). The method behind the library was the immunoSEQ multiplex PCR assay. The immuneACCESS repertoire file appears here via TCRdb, limited to in-frame rearrangements. These files lack a portion of the clones; in checked studies, under half of the deficit traces to unresolved V genes, and the cause of the others is not known. The sample table records approximately 88,000 clones; 96% of these occur just once. The top ten clonotypes cover about 0.31% of the sample. Sequenced sample: T cells isolated from PBMCs. These receptors were obtained from a human donor in good health.

The genes are TRBV6-5 and TRBJ1-1; 9 positions agree with TRBD1. J gave up 0 bases and V 6 bases, and 2 bases lay outside the gene matches. The CDR3 runs 14 residues. The germline gives CDR1 MNHEY, CDR2 SVGAGI. In DNA form, the CDR3 reads TGTGCCAGCAGGGGACAGGGTATGAACACTGAAGCTTTCTTT. This codes for CASRGQGMNTEAFF.

The V and J genes are TRBV7-2 and TRBJ2-2; 7 nucleotides line up with TRBD2. Germline loops: CDR1 SGHTA, CDR2 FQGNSA. This CDR3 contains 13 residues. This chain's CDR3 is CATRDYTTGELFF. Written as DNA, the CDR3 is TGTGCTACCCGGGACTACACGACCGGGGAGCTGTTTTTT.

The chain links TRBV7-6 to TRBJ1-1; D gene uncertain. CDR1 SGHVS and CDR2 FNYEAQ come from the germline V gene. V dropped 2 bases and J dropped 1 base, with 14 bases sitting between them. The CDR3 extends over 16 amino acids. The CDR3 reads CASSLMAEITNTEAFF. The DNA for the CDR3 is TGTGCCAGCAGCTTAATGGCAGAAATTACGAACACTGAAGCTTTCTTT.

This clone is a singleton in its sample. V gene TRBV9 combines with J gene TRBJ2-3, with TRBD2 matching 11 bases. The CDR3 contains 18 residues. J lost 3 bases, V lost 0 bases, and 9 bases had no gene match. The germline V gene encodes CDR1 SGDLS and CDR2 YYNGEE. The CDR3 DNA is TGTGCCAGCAGCGTAGCACAAACTAGCGGGAGTATGACAGATACGCAGTATTTT. Protein sequence: CASSVAQTSGSMTDTQYF.

The chain carries TRBV4-1 and TRBJ2-2, with 9 bases matching TRBD1. Unmatched junction bases numbered 3, after V lost 4 bases and J lost 3 bases. Per germline, CDR1 MGHRA and CDR2 YSYEKL. This CDR3 contains 15 residues. CDR3 sequence: CASSLGDRDTGELFF. CDR3 nucleotides: TGCGCCAGCAGCCTAGGGGACAGGGACACCGGGGAGCTGTTTTTT.

The chain uses TRBV11-2 and TRBJ2-1; TRBD2 matches 9 bases. Germline V lookup: CDR1 SGHAT, CDR2 FQNNGV. V dropped 0 bases and J dropped 3; count of bases not matched to a gene: 6. The CDR3 has 17 amino acids. The CDR3 sequence: CASSLEGLAIFYNEQFF. As DNA, the CDR3 is TGTGCCAGCAGCTTAGAGGGACTAGCCATCTTCTACAATGAGCAGTTCTTC.

The chain links TRBV18 to TRBJ2-3; D is possibly TRBD2 (5 bases). The ends were cut back, 8 bases at V and 1 base at J, with 13 bases in the middle. The CDR3 loop spans 14 amino acids. From germline, CDR1 is KGHSH and CDR2 LQKENI. The CDR3 coding sequence is TGTGCCAGCCGCCGGGAAGGCGGCACAGATACGCAGTATTTT. This codes for CASRREGGTDTQYF.

The chain combines TRBV5-7 with TRBJ1-5, with no clear D. TRBV5-7 is an ORF, with its function uncertain. The CDR3 runs 13 residues. Trimming removed 4 bases from V and 4 bases from J, with 9 bases in between. The CDR3 loop is CASSLSLNQPQHF. CDR3 sequence (DNA): TGTGCCAGCAGCCTGTCTCTGAATCAGCCCCAGCATTTT.

This chain uses TRBV5-1 with TRBJ2-5; D unclear. The length of the CDR3 is 12 residues. The V gene's germline CDR1 is SGHRS and CDR2 YFSETQ. The V end lost 1 base, the J end lost 2 bases, and 3 bases lay between the germline ends. CDR3 DNA: TGCGCCAGCAGCTTGACTCAAGAGACCCAGTACTTC. Its protein product is CASSLTQETQYF. The entire variable domain, with the rest obtained from reference TRBV5-1 and TRBJ2-5, is as follows: KAGVTQTPRYLIKTRGQQVTLSCSPISGHRSVSWYQQTPGQGLQFLFEYFSETQRNKGNFPGRFSGRQFSNSRSEMNVSTLELGDSALYLCASSLTQETQYFGPGTRLLVL.

The genes are TRBV5-1 and TRBJ2-5; D unresolved. V was shortened by 0 bases and J by 5 bases, with 8 bases between the two germline ends. Germline assignment: CDR1 SGHRS and CDR2 YFSETQ. The CDR3 has 13 residues. The CDR3 nucleotides are TGCGCCAGCAGCTTGGGGTTACTGGAGACCCAGTACTTC. As protein: CASSLGLLETQYF.

This chain uses TRBV11-3 with TRBJ2-1; 8 bases are shared with TRBD2. CDR3 length equals 15 residues. Germline lookup yields CDR1 SGHNT and CDR2 YENEEA. J was trimmed by 7 bases and V by 1 base; bases with no gene match: 6. The CDR3 nucleotides read TGTGCCAGCAGCTTAGTAGCGGGAAGTAGGAATGAGCAGTTCTTC. It yields the protein CASSLVAGSRNEQFF.

The genes are TRBV14 and TRBJ2-3, with 9 bases identical to TRBD1. The CDR3 has 17 residues. Looked up from germline, CDR1 is SGHDN and CDR2 is FVKESK. The ends lost 0 bases at V and 3 bases at J; junction bases unmatched: 7. CDR3 sequence reads: CASSQEFGTGLTDTQYF. As DNA, the CDR3 is TGTGCCAGCAGCCAAGAATTTGGGACAGGGCTGACAGATACGCAGTATTTT.

V and J are TRBV2 and TRBJ1-2, with D perhaps matching TRBD1 (5 bases). The CDR3 loop spans 20 amino acids. In germline, CDR1 is SNHLY, CDR2 FYNNEI. V shed 0 bases and J shed 0 bases, with 23 bases lying between them. The DNA of the CDR3 is TGTGCCAGCAGTGAAGCGGGAGGTTTAGGCAGGGTTGGATCTAACTATGGCTACACCTTC. This codes for CASSEAGGLGRVGSNYGYTF.

This clone appeared a single time. The chain couples TRBV4-2 to TRBJ2-7, with 13 bases lining up with TRBD2. This CDR3 is built from 17 residues. Germline lookup yields CDR1 LGHNA and CDR2 YNFKEQ. V shed 4 bases, J shed 0 bases, and the junction held 6 bases outside the gene matches. The DNA of the CDR3 is TGTGCCAGCAGCCGAGGACTAGCGGGAGCCTCCTCCTACGAGCAGTACTTC. It translates to CASSRGLAGASSYEQYF.

The V and J genes are TRBV4-2 and TRBJ1-1; 8 nucleotides line up with TRBD1. V shed 0 bases, J shed 0 bases, and the junction held 9 bases outside the gene matches. Germline V gives CDR1 LGHNA, CDR2 YNFKEQ. CDR3 length: 18 amino acids. CDR3 DNA sequence: TGTGCCAGCAGCCAAGATTACGGGACAGGTATCATGAACACTGAAGCTTTCTTT. Protein product: CASSQDYGTGIMNTEAFF.

The CDR3 region is CAISDPGQGASYQPQHF. The CDR3 DNA follows: TGTGCCATCAGTGACCCCGGACAGGGGGCGTCTTATCAGCCCCAGCATTTT. This chain links TRBV10-3 with TRBJ1-5; 11 nucleotides match TRBD1. CDR1 and CDR2 from the germline V gene are ENHRY and SYGVKD. V trimming: 3 bases; J trimming: 5 bases; junction bases outside the gene matches: 9. This CDR3 contains 17 residues.

V gene TRBV5-1 combines with J gene TRBJ1-2; perhaps TRBD1 as D (5 bases). Per germline, CDR1 SGHRS and CDR2 YFSETQ. CDR3 length equals 13 residues. V lost 0 bases, J lost 3 bases, and 6 bases lay in between. For the CDR3, the DNA is TGCGCCAGCAGCTTGGCACAGGACTATGGCTACACCTTC. Amino acids: CASSLAQDYGYTF. Complete variable domain (other parts from reference TRBV5-1 and TRBJ1-2): KAGVTQTPRYLIKTRGQQVTLSCSPISGHRSVSWYQQTPGQGLQFLFEYFSETQRNKGNFPGRFSGRQFSNSRSEMNVSTLELGDSALYLCASSLAQDYGYTFGSGTRLTVV.